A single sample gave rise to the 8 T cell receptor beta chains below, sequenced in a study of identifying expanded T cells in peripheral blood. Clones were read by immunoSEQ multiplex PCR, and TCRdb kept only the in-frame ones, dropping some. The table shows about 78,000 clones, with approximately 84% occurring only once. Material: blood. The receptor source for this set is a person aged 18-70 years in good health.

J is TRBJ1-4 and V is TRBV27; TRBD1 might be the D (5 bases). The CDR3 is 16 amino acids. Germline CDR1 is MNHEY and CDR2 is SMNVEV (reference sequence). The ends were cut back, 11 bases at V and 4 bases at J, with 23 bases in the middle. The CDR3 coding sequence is TGTGCCGCCAATTCACCCATATGGACATTTAATGAAAAACTGTTTTTT. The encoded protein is CAANSPIWTFNEKLFF. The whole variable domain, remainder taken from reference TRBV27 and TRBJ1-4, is EAQVTQNPRYLITVTGKKLTVTCSQNMNHEYMSWYRQDPGLGLRQIYYSMNVEVTDKGDVPEGYKVSRKEKRNFPLILESPSPNQTSLYFCAANSPIWTFNEKLFFGSGTQLSVL.

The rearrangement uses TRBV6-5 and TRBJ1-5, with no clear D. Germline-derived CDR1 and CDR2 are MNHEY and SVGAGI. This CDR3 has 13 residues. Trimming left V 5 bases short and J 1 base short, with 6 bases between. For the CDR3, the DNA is TGTGCCAGCAGTCAATTGAGCAATCAGCCCCAGCATTTT. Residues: CASSQLSNQPQHF.

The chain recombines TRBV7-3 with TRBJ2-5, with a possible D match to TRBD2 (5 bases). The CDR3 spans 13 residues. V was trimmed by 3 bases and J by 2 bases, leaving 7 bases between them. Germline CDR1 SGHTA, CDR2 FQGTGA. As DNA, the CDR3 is TGTGCCAGCAGCTTCGGCGGGCAAGAGACCCAGTACTTC. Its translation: CASSFGGQETQYF.

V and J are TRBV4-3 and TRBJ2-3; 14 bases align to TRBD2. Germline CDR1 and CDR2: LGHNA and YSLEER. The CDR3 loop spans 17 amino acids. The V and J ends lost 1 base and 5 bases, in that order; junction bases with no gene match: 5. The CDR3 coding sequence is TGCGCCAGCAGCCAAGGACTAGCGGGAGGGCCTTTAGATACGCAGTATTTT. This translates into CASSQGLAGGPLDTQYF.

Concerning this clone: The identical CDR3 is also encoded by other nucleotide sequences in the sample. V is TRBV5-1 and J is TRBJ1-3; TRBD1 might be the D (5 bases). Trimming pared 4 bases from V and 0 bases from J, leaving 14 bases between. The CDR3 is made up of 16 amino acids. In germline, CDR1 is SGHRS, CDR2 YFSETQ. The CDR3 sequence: CASSGGGSRSGNTIYF. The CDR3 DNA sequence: TGCGCCAGCAGCGGCGGGGGATCTCGCTCTGGAAACACCATATATTTT.

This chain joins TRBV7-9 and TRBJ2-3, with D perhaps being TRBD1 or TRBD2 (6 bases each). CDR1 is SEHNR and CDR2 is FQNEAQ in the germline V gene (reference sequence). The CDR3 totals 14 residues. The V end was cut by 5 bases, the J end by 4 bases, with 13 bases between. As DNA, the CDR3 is TGTGCCAGCAGCGTAGGAGGGGGTGCAGATACGCAGTATTTT. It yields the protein CASSVGGGADTQYF.

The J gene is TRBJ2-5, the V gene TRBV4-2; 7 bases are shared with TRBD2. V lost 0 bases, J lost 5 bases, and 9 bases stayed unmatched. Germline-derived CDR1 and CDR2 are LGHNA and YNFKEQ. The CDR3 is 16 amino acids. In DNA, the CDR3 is TGTGCCAGCAGCCAAGAAACGGGAGGCGTCCGGGAGACCCAGTACTTC. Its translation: CASSQETGGVRETQYF.

In DNA form, the CDR3 reads TGTGCCAGCAGCTCTGCGGGACTTCCACAAGAGACCCAGTACTTC. It codes for CASSSAGLPQETQYF. The chain recombines TRBV7-6 with TRBJ2-5; D might be TRBD2 (6 bases). This CDR3 has 15 residues. Germline V lookup: CDR1 SGHVS, CDR2 FNYEAQ. V lost 4 bases and J lost 2, with 14 bases in between.